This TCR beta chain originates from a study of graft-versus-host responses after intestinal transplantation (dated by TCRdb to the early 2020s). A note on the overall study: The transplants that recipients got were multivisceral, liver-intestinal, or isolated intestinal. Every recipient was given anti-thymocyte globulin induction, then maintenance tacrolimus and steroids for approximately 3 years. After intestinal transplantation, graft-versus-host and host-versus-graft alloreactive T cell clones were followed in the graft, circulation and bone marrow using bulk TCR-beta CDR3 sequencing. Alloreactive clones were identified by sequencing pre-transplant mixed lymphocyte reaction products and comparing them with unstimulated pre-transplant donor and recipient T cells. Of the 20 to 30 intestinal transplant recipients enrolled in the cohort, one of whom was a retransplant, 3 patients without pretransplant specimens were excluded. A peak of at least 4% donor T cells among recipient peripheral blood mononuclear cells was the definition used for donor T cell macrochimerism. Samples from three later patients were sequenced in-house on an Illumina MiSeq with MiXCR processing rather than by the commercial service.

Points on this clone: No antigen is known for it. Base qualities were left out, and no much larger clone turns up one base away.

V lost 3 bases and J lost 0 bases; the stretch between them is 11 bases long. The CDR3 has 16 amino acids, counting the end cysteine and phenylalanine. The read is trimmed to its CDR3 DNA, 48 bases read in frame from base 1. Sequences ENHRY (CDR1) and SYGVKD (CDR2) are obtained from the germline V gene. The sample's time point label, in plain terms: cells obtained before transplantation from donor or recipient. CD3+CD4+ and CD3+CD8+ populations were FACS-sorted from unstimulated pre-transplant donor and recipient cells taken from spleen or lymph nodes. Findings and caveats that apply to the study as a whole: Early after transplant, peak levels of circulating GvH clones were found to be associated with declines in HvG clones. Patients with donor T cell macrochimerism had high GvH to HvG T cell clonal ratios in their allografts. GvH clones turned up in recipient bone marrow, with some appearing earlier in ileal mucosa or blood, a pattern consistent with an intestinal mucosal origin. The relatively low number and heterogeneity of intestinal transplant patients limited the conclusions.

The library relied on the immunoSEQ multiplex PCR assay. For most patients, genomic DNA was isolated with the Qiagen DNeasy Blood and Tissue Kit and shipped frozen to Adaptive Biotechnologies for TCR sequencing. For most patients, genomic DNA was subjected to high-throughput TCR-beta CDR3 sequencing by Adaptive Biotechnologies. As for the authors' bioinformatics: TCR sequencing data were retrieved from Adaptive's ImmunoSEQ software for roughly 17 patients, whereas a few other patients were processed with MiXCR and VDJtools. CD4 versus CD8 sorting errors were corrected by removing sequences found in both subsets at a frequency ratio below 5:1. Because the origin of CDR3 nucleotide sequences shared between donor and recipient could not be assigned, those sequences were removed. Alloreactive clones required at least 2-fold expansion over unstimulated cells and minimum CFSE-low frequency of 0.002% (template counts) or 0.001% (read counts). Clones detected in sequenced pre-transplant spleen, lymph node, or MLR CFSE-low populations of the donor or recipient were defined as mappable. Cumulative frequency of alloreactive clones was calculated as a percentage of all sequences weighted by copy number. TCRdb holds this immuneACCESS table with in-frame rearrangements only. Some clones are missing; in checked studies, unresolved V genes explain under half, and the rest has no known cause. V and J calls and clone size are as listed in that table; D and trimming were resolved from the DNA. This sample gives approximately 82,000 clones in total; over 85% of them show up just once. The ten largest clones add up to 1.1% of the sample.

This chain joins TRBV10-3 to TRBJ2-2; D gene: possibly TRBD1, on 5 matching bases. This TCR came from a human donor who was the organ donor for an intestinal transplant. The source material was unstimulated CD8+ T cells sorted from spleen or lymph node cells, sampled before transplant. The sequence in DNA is TGTGCCATCAGTGAATGGAGACAGTCGAACACCGGGGAGCTGTTTTTT. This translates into CAISEWRQSNTGELFF.